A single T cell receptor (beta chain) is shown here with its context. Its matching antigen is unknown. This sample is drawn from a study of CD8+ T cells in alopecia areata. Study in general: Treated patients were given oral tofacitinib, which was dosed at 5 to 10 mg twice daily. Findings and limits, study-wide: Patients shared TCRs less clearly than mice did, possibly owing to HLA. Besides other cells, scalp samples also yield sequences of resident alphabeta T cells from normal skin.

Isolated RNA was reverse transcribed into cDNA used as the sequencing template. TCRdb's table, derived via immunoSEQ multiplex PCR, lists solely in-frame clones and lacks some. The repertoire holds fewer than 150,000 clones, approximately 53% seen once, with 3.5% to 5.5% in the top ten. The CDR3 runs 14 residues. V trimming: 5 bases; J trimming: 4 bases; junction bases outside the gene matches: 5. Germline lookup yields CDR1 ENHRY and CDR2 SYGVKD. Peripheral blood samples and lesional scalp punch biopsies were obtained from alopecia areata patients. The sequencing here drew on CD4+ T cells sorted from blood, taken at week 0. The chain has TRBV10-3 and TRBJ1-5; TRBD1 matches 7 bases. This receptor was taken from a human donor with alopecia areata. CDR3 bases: TGTGCCATCAGTCAACAGGGGCTGAATCAGCCCCAGCATTTT. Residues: CAISQQGLNQPQHF.